This T cell receptor beta chain stems from a study of cytomegalovirus exposure and HLA in healthy donors (dated by TCRdb to about 2017). Regarding the research as a whole: According to an earlier analysis of several hundred of the donors, about 179 million T cells yielded 100 million or so unique TCR beta sequences and about 300 Gb of sequence data. Donor age, sex, ethnicity and CMV serostatus were collected together with the repertoire data. The number of donors typed differed by locus, with roughly 629-640 for A, B, C, DRB1 and DQB1, roughly 550 for DQA1, approximately 570 for DPA1, and around 460 for DPB1. An earlier analysis of approximately 640 of the donors applied high-throughput TCR beta sequencing to assess whether each TCR beta V gene segment acted as functional or pseudogenic. Around 330 gigabases of sequencing data and approximately 91 million unique TCR sequences made up an early release that covered over 550 HLA-typed donors. The study combined high-throughput TCR immunosequencing, statistical association of individual TCRs with disease status, and machine learning to predict cytomegalovirus infection status. Among 300 to 500 genotyped donors of the cohort, an average of around 240,000 unique TCR beta nucleotide sequences was sequenced per donor, of which 15% to 20% were non-productive. Five DR-DQ haplotypes were handled as single units for association and clustering because linkage in the cohort was strong. All discovery cohort repertoires had been generated using a single sequencing platform. Of the roughly 400 genotyped donors, less than 90% were placed in the genetic ancestry cluster associated with self-reported Caucasian donors. Rather than using new phenotypic data, the later analysis identified candidate immune exposures from TCR beta sequences and from how often those sequences occurred across donors. The study aimed to test whether signatures of past pathogen exposure could be identified by cataloging public T cell receptors. In addition to the first cohort of roughly 670 subjects, a separate validation cohort of 130 or so different subjects was used. A later genetic analysis used genome-wide SNP genotypes for about 55% of the 666 donors, treating that subset as a discovery cohort. A later analysis re-examined previously published TCR beta repertoires from 500 to 700 donors and added high-resolution HLA genotyping to investigate patterns of TCR occurrence. HLA typing covered class I and class II loci at four-digit resolution. Using immunosequencing, the study profiled T cell repertoires from fewer than 850 subjects and related those repertoires to cytomegalovirus serostatus.

Points the paper makes about the study in general: A further reported finding was that TCR beta sequences accurately predicted the HLA-A and HLA-B alleles for most subjects in the first cohort. Some IMGT-functional V segments, including TRBV6-2 and TRBV6-3, could not be distinguished by the 87-base-pair reads and were therefore excluded. In a later analysis, TCR association rates were found to vary across HLA loci, with the most associated TCRs seen for DRB1 alleles and the fewest for HLA-C alleles. According to a later analysis, parvovirus B19, influenza, CMV and Epstein-Barr virus appeared linked to several top co-occurrence clusters. According to the authors, the approach could potentially be generalized to other disease states and immunological phenotypes. In an earlier analysis of about 550 of the donors, most TCR beta V segments were observed in productive rearrangements about 87% or about 30% of the time, broadly matching IMGT annotations. A later analysis found that HLA-associated TCR beta chains were more clonally expanded and had lower generation probabilities than equally common non-associated chains. Three of the identified cytomegalovirus-associated TCR beta chains were confirmed in vitro to be specific for cytomegalovirus antigens. Compared with the 666-donor mean, donors in an Asian-associated ancestry cluster had fewer N-insertions in productive TCRs, according to a later genetic analysis. Correlated functional status among segregating V segments might be attributable to linkage disequilibrium, but an unknown experimental factor could not be ruled out. Most TCR sequences were observed very rarely across donors, whereas some public TCRs were present in many individuals. Because HLA typing was unavailable for some donors at each locus, only the typed subset was used in association tests. For the cohort, immune exposure information was limited to CMV serostatus. When HLA alleles, especially DR and DQ, strongly co-occurred, TCR associations were difficult to assign to individual alleles. In this cohort, only TCR beta chains were sequenced, and detectable features were limited by the absence of alpha or paired-chain data. A later analysis found that most CMV-associated TCR beta chains appeared HLA-restricted, with HLA associations seemingly driven largely by CMV exposure. A total of 150 or so TCR beta chains were listed by the study as associated with cytomegalovirus. An association between a missense DCLRE1C variant and V-gene and J-gene trimming of TCR beta chains was found in a later genetic analysis and replicated in an independent cohort. The classifier was reported to diagnose cytomegalovirus status with high specificity and sensitivity in both the original cohort and the validation cohort. At a false discovery rate of 0.05, a later analysis linked fewer than 20,000 TCR beta sequences to specific HLA alleles. Because counts were too low, roughly 17 rarely observed V segments, including chromosome 9 orphons, were left out of the earlier analysis of approximately 580 of the donors. Sequencing depth was assumed to be roughly uniform across donors in the presence/absence analyses, though that assumption may not hold. A cluster of highly shared sequence variants was judged likely to be a technical artifact of the sequencing pipeline.

Receptor libraries were prepared by the immunoSEQ multiplex PCR assay. A mixture of 60 forward primers for TCR Vbeta segments and 13 reverse primers for TCR Jbeta segments was used in the multiplex PCR. The CDR3 region of rearranged TCR beta genes was amplified from genomic DNA by a multiplex PCR assay. The amplified TCR beta libraries were sequenced on the Illumina HiSeq System as 87-base-pair reads. For the original study's pipeline: Across the 666 repertoires, a later analysis counted tens of millions of unique TCR beta chains, roughly 11 million of which were shared by at least two donors. To remove PCR and sequencing errors, raw reads were error-corrected and collapsed into unique sequences using a nearest-neighbor algorithm that merged closely related sequences. CDR3 sequences were aligned to IMGT reference sequences to assign V, D and J gene segments. For a sequence to be retained, a match of at least six nucleotides to both a V gene segment and a J gene segment was required. A rearrangement counted as productive if the CDR3 had no stop codons and remained in frame with V and J, and every other rearrangement counted as non-productive. Following IMGT convention, CDR3 was defined as the stretch from the second conserved V-encoded cysteine to the conserved J-encoded phenylalanine. Sequences without an unambiguous match to a single V gene segment were excluded from the earlier analysis of about 640 of the donors. An earlier analysis of a few hundred of the donors called V segments functional above 56.7% productive rearrangements and segregating when the between-donor standard deviation exceeded 5%. A statistical classification framework was built for diagnosing cytomegalovirus status from the catalog of TCR beta chain sequences. In a later analysis, TCR nucleotide sequences were compared against IMGT/GENE-DB human TR gene sequences so that V and J genes could be assigned. Using the TCRdist pipeline, a later analysis assigned CDR3 sequences along with most-parsimonious VDJ recombination scenarios. In a later analysis, each TCR beta chain was defined by its CDR3 amino acid sequence together with its V-gene family, and reads lacking a unique V-gene family were excluded. As a way to deal with suspected cross-contamination and a sequencing artifact, a later analysis dropped roughly 600 nucleotide sequences that were highly shared and had low generation probability. A later analysis calculated a clonal expansion index for each public chain from normalized within-repertoire ranks of inferred template counts. A later analysis computed generation probabilities with a VDJ recombination model fitted to out-of-frame rearrangements, and checked the results against IGoR. In a later analysis, hypergeometric tests were used to score TCR-TCR, TCR-HLA and TCR-CMV co-occurrence, with a repertoire-size bias correction applied to TCR pairs. To estimate false discovery rates, a later analysis permuted the HLA or CMV assignments 20 times. In a later analysis, co-occurring TCRs were grouped with DBSCAN, and TCRdist sequence similarity was added when clustering was performed within HLA-allele-positive subsets. Co-occurrence clustering excluded repertoires with fewer than 30,000 or more than 120,000 public chains, plus five with anomalous nucleotide sharing. The table comes from immuneACCESS by way of TCRdb, which keeps in-frame sequences with V and J called. Part of the clones is missing from these tables; in studies checked, under half for an unresolved V gene and the rest for unknown reasons. The V and J calls and the clone size are those of that table, but D and trimming were determined from the DNA. The sample profile shows 150,000 or so clones; roughly 80% of them were found once. Of the sample, roughly 1.9% is held by the ten largest clones.

The cohort consisted of some 730 healthy bone marrow donors. At the time of sampling, every cohort member was nominally healthy, though immune exposures that went unrecorded were likely present. The donor tested CMV seronegative and was one of the 352 seronegative cohort members. A peripheral blood sample was collected from each donor, and TCR beta sequencing was performed on peripheral blood mononuclear cells. Genomic DNA was extracted from the blood cell samples with the Qiagen DNeasy Blood Extraction Kit. V is reduced by 4 bases and J by 9 bases, leaving a spacing of 14 bases between them. The CDR3 has 13 amino acids, counting the end cysteine and phenylalanine. Only the CDR3 region is kept as DNA, spanning 39 bases read in frame from base 1. From the germline V gene (reference sequence), CDR1 is SGHKS and CDR2 is YYEKEE. Concerning this clone itself: This clone's antigen is unknown. No base-level quality is on record; no much larger clone is a single base apart.

This clonotype was sampled from a female donor in good health and CMV-seronegative. The receptor chain draws on TRBV5-5 and TRBJ1-5, with no reliable assignment of the D segment. The sample comprised PBMCs. The DNA sequence follows: TGTGCCAGCAGCGCTGAGGTATACGGGCCCCAGCATTTT. It translates to CASSAEVYGPQHF.